Presented here are 32 T cell receptor beta chains from one specimen sequenced in a study of molecular identifiers for immune sequencing clone quantification. TCRdb recomputed calls from the PCR reads with MiXCR, one row per CDR3 protein. Among under 600,000 distinct CDR3 sequences listed, about 20% were seen once. What was sequenced was naive CD8+ T cells from blood, with Jurkat cell RNA spiked in. The subset here: FACS-sorted CD8+CD4-CCR7+CD45RA+ naive T cells. The receptors were gathered from a human donor in good health. Some libraries in this study had Jurkat cell RNA spiked in.

Regarding this clonotype: Given a much more abundant clone one base away, this may be a read error. CDR3 DNA: TGCAGTGCTAGAGATACCGGGTTCGCTAACAAGCAGTACTTC. Its protein product is CSARDTGFANKQYF. The chain combines TRBV20-1 with TRBJ2-7; unclear D gene. The length of the CDR3 is 14 residues. Germline V CDR1 and CDR2: DFQATT, SNEGSKA (reference sequence). V was trimmed by 0 bases and J by 8 bases, leaving 17 bases between them.

This clonotype has ten or more counts. V is TRBV7-2 and J is TRBJ2-5; 9 bases are shared with TRBD2. In germline, CDR1 is SGHTA, CDR2 FQGNSA. This CDR3 has 14 residues. Unmatched junction bases numbered 5, after V lost 5 bases and J lost 4 bases. The CDR3 DNA is TGTGCCAGCAGCGCCCTAGCGGGGTTAGAGACCCAGTACTTC. Translation: CASSALAGLETQYF.

CDR3 sequence (DNA): TGTGCCAGCAGTCCTCGGGGGGCTTATATCACATATGAGCAGTTCTTC. This codes for CASSPRGAYITYEQFF. The chain links TRBV12-3 or TRBV12-4 to TRBJ2-1; a weak D match, TRBD2 (7 bases). V was trimmed by 5 bases and J by 8 bases, leaving 22 bases between them. The CDR3 consists of 16 residues.

This clonotype was observed at least ten times. V and J are TRBV7-6 and TRBJ2-5; 9 bases agree with TRBD1. The CDR3 runs 15 residues. After removal of 5 bases from V and 0 bases from J, the junction contained 4 bases not matched to a gene. The V gene's germline CDR1 is SGHVS and CDR2 FNYEAQ. CDR3 residues: CASSRTGDNQETQYF. The CDR3 region has the DNA TGTGCCAGCAGCCGGACAGGGGACAACCAAGAGACCCAGTACTTC.

The rearrangement links TRBV14 to TRBJ2-3; no clear D gene. The germline V and J ends were trimmed by 0 bases and 4 bases, with 14 bases remaining between them. CDR3 length equals 16 residues. Germline CDR1 SGHDN, CDR2 FVKESK. This CDR3 is CASSQDYPTRADTQYF. In nucleotides, the CDR3 is TGTGCCAGCAGCCAAGATTACCCGACCCGAGCAGATACGCAGTATTTT.

This clonotype was detected ten times or more. The gene calls are TRBV27 and TRBJ2-3, with D unclear. Trimming stripped 2 bases from V and 2 bases from J, with 5 bases between. In germline, CDR1 is MNHEY, CDR2 SMNVEV (reference sequence). The length of the CDR3 is 13 residues. The CDR3 loop reads CASSLDNTDTQYF. The CDR3 DNA reads as TGTGCCAGCAGTTTAGACAACACAGATACGCAGTATTTT.

This clonotype appeared a few times. This chain connects TRBV27 to TRBJ2-1; D is undetermined. The CDR3 sequence is 13 residues long. The V gene lost 2 bases and the J gene lost 10 bases, with 12 bases spanning the gap. CDR1 is MNHEY, CDR2 SMNVEV, per germline (reference sequence). In DNA, the CDR3 is TGTGCCAGCAGTTTAAGTCGGTTAAGGGAGCAGTTCTTC. This codes for CASSLSRLREQFF.

To note about this clonotype: This may stem from a read error, because a much larger clone lies one nucleotide away. The chain's CDR3 is CGVVEVDPYENTEAFF. Written as DNA, the CDR3 is TGCGGCGTTGTAGAAGTGGACCCCTACGAGAACACTGAAGCTTTCTTT. The J gene is TRBJ1-1, the V gene TRBV29-1, with D unresolved. Germline assignment: CDR1 SQVTM and CDR2 ANQGSEA. The CDR3 is 16 amino acids.

This clonotype was detected a few times. This chain joins TRBV14 and TRBJ2-7; D ambiguous. Germline loops: CDR1 SGHDN, CDR2 FVKESK. Trimming took off 1 base at V and 4 bases at J, with 14 bases between the two ends. The CDR3 has 15 residues. CDR3 sequence reads: CASSQGMGSFYEQYF. DNA for the CDR3: TGTGCCAGCAGCCAAGGGATGGGATCCTTTTACGAGCAGTACTTC.

The rearrangement uses TRBV7-3 and TRBJ2-7, with TRBD1 identical over 8 bases. V dropped 4 bases and J dropped 0; count of bases not matched to a gene: 5. This CDR3 is 15 amino acids long. Germline values: CDR1 SGHTA, CDR2 FQGTGA. The CDR3, as DNA: TGTGCCAGCAGCTCGGACACAGGGGGCTCCTACGAGCAGTACTTC. Translating gives CASSSDTGGSYEQYF.

This clonotype was observed many times. The chain links TRBV28 to TRBJ2-7; D possibly corresponds to TRBD2 (6 bases). Looked up from germline, CDR1 is MDHEN and CDR2 is SYDVKM. The CDR3 totals 11 residues. Trimming stripped 7 bases from V and 3 bases from J, with 7 bases between. The CDR3: CASNGGYEQYF. The CDR3 coding sequence is TGTGCCAGCAACGGGGGCTACGAGCAGTACTTC.

The V call is TRBV7-3, the J call TRBJ2-3, with D uncertain. Germline V gene sequence: CDR1 SGHTA, CDR2 FQGTGA. The CDR3 length is 15 residues. V was shortened by 5 bases and J by 0 bases, with 12 bases between the two germline ends. The CDR3: CASSLSRTSTDTQYF. DNA for the CDR3: TGTGCCAGCAGCCTCAGCAGAACTAGCACAGATACGCAGTATTTT.

The chain links TRBV3-1 to TRBJ2-7, with D unclear. The CDR3 length is 13 residues. The germline V gene has CDR1 LGHDT and CDR2 YNNKEL (reference sequence). Trimming stripped 4 bases from V and 9 bases from J, with 16 bases between. CDR3 nucleotide sequence: TGTGCCAGCAGCCGGGCCCCTGTACCGGGGCAGTACTTC. Its protein is CASSRAPVPGQYF.

This clonotype was seen more than once but under ten times. This chain links TRBV13 with TRBJ2-5; 9 bases agree with TRBD1. Germline trimming cut 5 bases from V and 2 bases from J; bases unmatched to any gene: 6. Germline CDR1 reads PRHDT; CDR2 reads FYEKMQ (reference sequence). The CDR3 runs 15 residues. Here the CDR3 DNA reads TGTGCCAGCAGCACCAGGGACAGGGAACAAGAGACCCAGTACTTC. Its protein is CASSTRDREQETQYF.

With respect to this clonotype: Relative to the germline gene, one junction end is altered; a read error may explain this. The genes are TRBV5-1 and TRBJ2-3; the match to TRBD2 covers 13 bases. Germline V CDR1 and CDR2: SGHRS, YFSETQ. The CDR3 consists of 16 residues. CDR3 sequence: CASSWTSGRGSDTRYF. The CDR3 DNA is TGCGCCAGCAGCTGGACTAGCGGGAGAGGATCAGATACGCGGTATTTT.

This clonotype came up many times. The junction departs from the called germline gene at one end, perhaps through a read error. This chain links TRBV20-1 with TRBJ2-3; TRBD2 might be the D (6 bases). Germline-derived CDR1 and CDR2 are DFQATT and SNEGSKA (reference sequence). The CDR3 is 15 amino acids. In nucleotides, the CDR3 is TGCAGTGCAAGAGGAAGTAGCGGCAGCACAGATACGCAGTATTTT. It yields the protein CSARGSSGSTDTQYF.

The gene calls are TRBV4-1 and TRBJ2-3; D might be TRBD1 (5 bases). The CDR3 spans 16 residues. The V gene's germline CDR1 is MGHRA and CDR2 YSYEKL. The V and J ends lost 0 bases and 2 bases respectively, with 12 bases between them. CDR3 sequence reads: CASSQERQGNTDTQYF. In nucleotides, the CDR3 is TGCGCCAGCAGCCAAGAAAGGCAGGGAAACACAGATACGCAGTATTTT.

This clonotype was counted at least ten times. The rearrangement uses TRBV6-6 and TRBJ1-1; D not resolved. The germline CDR1 and CDR2 sequences are MNHNY and SVGAGI (reference sequence). The CDR3 spans 12 residues. The V end was cut by 6 bases, the J end by 5 bases, with 10 bases between. The CDR3 here is CASSNEVTEAFF. CDR3 nucleotide sequence: TGTGCCAGCAGCAACGAGGTGACTGAAGCTTTCTTT.

In its sample, this clonotype was seen once. A much larger clone lies a single base off, so this may be a read error. The chain is built from TRBV7-9 and TRBJ2-1, with D unresolved. Germline CDR1 is SEHNR and CDR2 is FQNEAQ (reference sequence). The CDR3 runs 15 residues. CDR3 DNA sequence: TGTGCCAGCAGCTTAGCTGGCGTCACCTACGATGAGCAGTTCTTC. This gives the protein CASSLAGVTYDEQFF.

This clonotype was seen repeatedly, ten times or more. The chain links TRBV20-1 to TRBJ2-7, with D possibly matching TRBD1 (6 bases). The germline V gene encodes CDR1 DFQATT and CDR2 SNEGSKA (reference sequence). The CDR3 has 15 residues. Trimming took off 5 bases at V and 0 bases at J, with 17 bases between the two ends. In DNA form, the CDR3 reads TGCAGTGCTCTCCCCAGACAGGCCATCTCCTACGAGCAGTACTTC. It specifies CSALPRQAISYEQYF.

This clonotype was counted ten times or more. The chain's CDR3 is CASSGRGSSYEQYF. DNA for the CDR3: TGTGCCAGCTCGGGTCGGGGGAGCTCCTACGAGCAGTACTTC. The chain joins TRBV6-2 or TRBV6-3 to TRBJ2-7, with D perhaps matching TRBD2 (6 bases). Trimming removed 8 bases from V and 0 bases from J, with 14 bases in between. Germline CDR1 and CDR2: MNHEY and SVGEGT. This CDR3 is 14 amino acids long.

This clonotype was picked up a small number of times. The chain uses TRBV5-4 and TRBJ1-2, with D tentatively TRBD1 (5 bases). V shed 5 bases and J shed 7 bases, with 18 bases lying between them. Per the germline V gene, CDR1 is SGHNT and CDR2 is YYREEE (reference sequence). This CDR3 spans 14 amino acids. CDR3 sequence reads: CASSSEDQGPGYTF. The CDR3 region has the DNA TGTGCCAGCAGTTCAGAGGATCAGGGTCCTGGCTACACCTTC. The whole variable domain, filled in from reference TRBV5-4 and TRBJ1-2, reads ETGVTQSPTHLIKTRGQQVTLRCSSQSGHNTVSWYQQALGQGPQFIFQYYREEENGRGNFPPRFSGLQFPNYSSELNVNALELDDSALYLCASSSEDQGPGYTFGSGTRLTVV.

On this clonotype: A much larger clone lies a single base off, so this may be a read error. V is TRBV7-2 and J is TRBJ1-6, with TRBD1 matching over 7 bases. The CDR3 extends over 17 amino acids. CDR1 is SGHTA and CDR2 is FQGNSA in the germline V gene. This CDR3 is CASSPYSTGVYNSPHHF. The CDR3 nucleotides read TGTGCCAGCAGCCCGTATTCCACAGGGGTCTATAATTCACCCCACCACTTT.

This clonotype was counted only a few times. The V and J genes are TRBV12-3 or TRBV12-4 and TRBJ2-5; TRBD1 matches at 7 bases. This CDR3 has 14 residues. The junction had 8 bases not matched to a gene; V was cut back by 6 bases and J by 4 bases. Here the CDR3 DNA reads TGTGCCAGCAGGCCAGAGACAGGGAGAGAGACCCAGTACTTC. Protein: CASRPETGRETQYF.

V gene TRBV20-1 combines with J gene TRBJ1-2; unclear D gene. Germline V lookup: CDR1 DFQATT, CDR2 SNEGSKA (reference sequence). There are 12 residues in the CDR3. V lost 4 bases, J lost 1 base, and 7 bases lay in between. The CDR3 nucleotides are TGCAGTGCTACCACAAATAACTATGGCTACACCTTC. Encoded protein: CSATTNNYGYTF.

The chain recombines TRBV6-5 with TRBJ2-3; D uncertain. Per the germline V gene, CDR1 is MNHEY and CDR2 is SVGAGI. V was clipped by 0 bases and J by 5 bases, with 15 bases between them. This CDR3 has 16 residues. CDR3 nucleotides: TGTGCCAGCAGTTACTCGATCGCCCTAGACGGAGATACGCAGTATTTT. The encoded protein is CASSYSIALDGDTQYF.

The chain is built from TRBV9 and TRBJ1-3; tentatively, D is TRBD1 (6 bases). The V gene lost 4 bases and the J gene lost 4 bases, with 15 bases spanning the gap. Germline assignment: CDR1 SGDLS and CDR2 YYNGEE. The CDR3 covers 15 residues. CDR3 sequence reads: CASSREGGLGNTIYF. The CDR3 DNA sequence: TGTGCCAGCAGCCGGGAGGGGGGGCTCGGAAACACCATATATTTT.

This clonotype was counted many times. This chain links TRBV11-2 with TRBJ2-2; D not certain. The V gene lost 5 bases and the J gene lost 1 base, with 8 bases spanning the gap. This CDR3 spans 14 amino acids. The germline gives CDR1 SGHAT, CDR2 FQNNGV. The DNA for the CDR3 is TGTGCCAGCAGCAGTATTCGGAACACCGGGGAGCTGTTTTTT. It yields the protein CASSSIRNTGELFF.

A few counts support this clonotype. The junction departs from germline at one end; a sequencing error may be responsible. The rearrangement links TRBV20-1 to TRBJ2-6, with a weak D call TRBD1 (5 bases). Per germline, CDR1 DFQATT and CDR2 SNEGSKA (reference sequence). This CDR3 comprises 14 residues. The CDR3 loop is CSARGFSGANVPTF. The CDR3, as DNA: TGCAGTGCTAGAGGGTTCTCTGGGGCCAACGTCCCGACTTTC.

The chain couples TRBV4-2 to TRBJ2-7; 8 nucleotides match TRBD1. The CDR3 covers 16 residues. The germline gives CDR1 LGHNA, CDR2 YNFKEQ. V gave up 0 bases and J gave up 2 bases; unmatched junction bases: 6. As DNA, the CDR3 is TGTGCCAGCAGCCAAGATAGGGACAGGACTGCCTACGAGCAGTACTTC. Translated: CASSQDRDRTAYEQYF.

The V gene is TRBV10-3, the J gene TRBJ2-1, with D perhaps TRBD1 (6 bases). V lost 2 bases and J lost 7, with 12 bases in between. CDR3 length equals 14 residues. In germline, CDR1 is ENHRY, CDR2 SYGVKD. The CDR3 loop reads CAISEPGTTNEQFF. The CDR3 coding sequence is TGTGCCATCAGTGAGCCAGGGACAACGAATGAGCAGTTCTTC.

This clonotype was seen more than once but under ten times. The V call is TRBV11-2, the J call TRBJ2-3; 7 bases fit TRBD1. CDR3 length equals 13 residues. From germline, CDR1 is SGHAT and CDR2 FQNNGV. The trim removed 9 bases at V and 2 bases at J, leaving 5 bases unmatched. In DNA, the CDR3 is TGTGCCAGTACGGGGACAGTCACAGATACGCAGTATTTT. It encodes CASTGTVTDTQYF.